These 14 T cell receptor beta chains share one sample of origin, sequenced in a study of T cell clonotyping in hematopoietic cell transplantation. Regarding time point: recipient sample about 28 days before transplant, after cytoreduction. Using immunoSEQ multiplex PCR, the repertoire was profiled, and TCRdb retains in-frame clones only, with some absent. The sample lists over 25,000 clones; around 83% were seen once. The sequencing here drew on peripheral blood mononuclear cells, taken before stem cell transplant. The receptors were gathered from a woman aged 55-70 years with acute myeloid leukemia. Some clones in this sample may be carry-over from other donors' samples.

This sequence joins TRBV2 and TRBJ1-1; a possible D gene is TRBD1 (5 bases). The germline V gene has CDR1 SNHLY and CDR2 FYNNEI. Trimming stripped 8 bases from V and 5 bases from J, with 12 bases between. This CDR3 has 12 residues. CDR3 coding DNA: TGTGCCAGCGGGACCAAAGGTACTGAAGCTTTCTTT. This codes for CASGTKGTEAFF.

V is TRBV29-1 and J is TRBJ2-1; TRBD1 agrees at 9 bases. CDR1 SQVTM and CDR2 ANQGSEA come from the germline V gene. This CDR3 is 14 amino acids long. J lost 6 bases, V lost 6 bases, and 9 bases had no gene match. The CDR3 nucleotides are TGCAGCGTCAGGACCGGGACAGGGCCCAATGAGCAGTTCTTC. This translates into CSVRTGTGPNEQFF.

CDR3 region: CASSPNSYEQYF. The DNA for the CDR3 is TGTGCCAGCAGTCCCAACTCCTACGAGCAGTACTTC. The chain joins TRBV27 to TRBJ2-7, with unresolved D. V was shortened by 5 bases and J by 0 bases, with 5 bases between the two germline ends. Germline CDR1 and CDR2: MNHEY and SMNVEV (reference sequence). The CDR3 totals 12 residues.

This clone appeared a single time. The chain couples TRBV6-1 to TRBJ1-2; D possibly corresponds to TRBD1 (5 bases). This CDR3 has 14 residues. Trimming left V 6 bases short and J 3 bases short, with 14 bases between. CDR1 MNHNS and CDR2 SASEGT come from the germline V gene. The CDR3, as DNA: TGTGCCAGCAGAAACCCGGGGCGATACTATGGCTACACCTTC. Protein product: CASRNPGRYYGYTF.

The V call is TRBV4-1, the J call TRBJ2-3; no firm D call. The CDR3 spans 14 residues. Germline CDR1 and CDR2: MGHRA and YSYEKL. The V gene lost 0 bases and the J gene lost 8 bases, with 12 bases spanning the gap. The CDR3 sequence is CASSQDRTTGTQYF. The CDR3 bases are TGCGCCAGCAGCCAAGATCGGACCACCGGTACGCAGTATTTT.

This clone was seen more than once but under ten times. Other DNA sequences in this sample translate to the same CDR3. The CDR3 is CASSVAREETQYF. DNA for the CDR3: TGTGCCAGCAGCGTAGCCAGGGAAGAGACCCAGTACTTC. The V and J genes are TRBV9 and TRBJ2-5; tentatively, D is TRBD1 (5 bases). The V gene lost 0 bases and the J gene lost 3 bases, with 6 bases spanning the gap. The CDR3 loop spans 13 amino acids. Germline CDR1 is SGDLS and CDR2 is YYNGEE.

This clone was seen only once. This sequence joins TRBV6-5 and TRBJ2-5; no definite D call. The germline gives CDR1 MNHEY, CDR2 SVGAGI. This CDR3 is built from 14 residues. V was trimmed by 4 bases and J by 2 bases, leaving 11 bases between them. The DNA of the CDR3 is TGTGCCAGCAGTTCCTGGACGGAGCAAGAGACCCAGTACTTC. Encoded protein: CASSSWTEQETQYF.

The chain is built from TRBV5-1 and TRBJ1-2; D is unclear. CDR1 and CDR2 (germline): SGHRS, YFSETQ. The V end was cut by 0 bases, the J end by 1 base, with 10 bases between. This CDR3 has 15 residues. The CDR3 spells CASSLEGSYNYGYTF. The CDR3 DNA reads TGCGCCAGCAGCTTGGAAGGGTCGTATAACTATGGCTACACCTTC.

This rearrangement joins TRBV5-6 to TRBJ2-6; D remains unclear. CDR3 size: 14 residues. The germline V gene has CDR1 SGHDT and CDR2 YYEEEE. Trimming stripped 0 bases from V and 1 base from J, with 2 bases between. This CDR3 reads CASSLGSGANVLTF. Here the CDR3 DNA reads TGTGCCAGCAGCTTGGGGTCTGGGGCCAACGTCCTGACTTTC.

The chain recombines TRBV7-2 with TRBJ1-1; a weak D match, TRBD1 (5 bases). The CDR3 totals 14 residues. V was cut by 5 bases and J by 5 bases, with 15 bases left in between. CDR1 is SGHTA and CDR2 is FQGNSA in the germline V gene. CDR3 coding DNA: TGTGCCAGCAGCCAAATCAGGGTGGGGACTGAAGCTTTCTTT. Encoded protein: CASSQIRVGTEAFF.

The rearrangement joins TRBV14 to TRBJ2-7, with D possibly TRBD1 on 6 matching bases. Trimming took 3 bases from V and 0 from J, leaving 9 bases between them. Germline values: CDR1 SGHDN, CDR2 FVKESK. The CDR3 runs 14 residues. The CDR3 protein is CASSHTDSSYEQYF. The CDR3 bases are TGTGCCAGCAGCCACACGGACAGCTCCTACGAGCAGTACTTC.

This clone was detected once. J is TRBJ2-7 and V is TRBV4-3; TRBD2 might be the D (5 bases). Germline V gene data show CDR1 as LGHNA and CDR2 as YSLEER. The CDR3 totals 14 residues. V lost 3 bases and J 3 bases, leaving 12 bases between the germline ends. In DNA, the CDR3 is TGCGCCAGCAGCCAGTACGGTGGAGGCTACGAGCAGTACTTC. Translated: CASSQYGGGYEQYF.

This CDR3 is CASSIIQNTEAFF. The CDR3 nucleotides are TGTGCCAGTAGTATCATTCAGAACACTGAAGCTTTCTTT. The V call is TRBV19, the J call TRBJ1-1, with unresolved D. The CDR3 spans 13 residues. Trimming took off 3 bases at V and 1 base at J, with 6 bases between the two ends. Looked up from germline, CDR1 is LNHDA and CDR2 is SQIVND (reference sequence).

This chain links TRBV6-5 with TRBJ2-5; D perhaps matches TRBD2 (5 bases). Germline CDR1 is MNHEY and CDR2 is SVGAGI. V shed 2 bases and J shed 4 bases, with 11 bases lying between them. This CDR3 comprises 14 residues. The CDR3 nucleotides are TGTGCCAGCAGTTACGTGGCGGGTGGAGAGACCCAGTACTTC. It encodes CASSYVAGGETQYF.